The entry below describes one T cell receptor (beta chain). This sample is part of a study of blood T cells in healthy people across ages. Trimming removed 8 bases at V and 12 bases at J, with 23 bases between. This CDR3 region has 13 residues. Per the germline V gene, CDR1 is MNHEY and CDR2 is SVGAGI. Alongside a J-beta primer mix, a sample-barcoded 5' primer served in a second PCR lasting roughly 7 to 12 cycles. TCRdb used MiXCR to reprocess the 5' RACE reads, holding one entry per CDR3 protein. The data show 1,800,000 or so distinct CDR3 sequences, around 42% seen once. The clonotype originates from a human donor in good health. Input material: blood. V and J are TRBV6-5 and TRBJ2-7; D is unclear. The CDR3 sequence is CASGTQTLQRRYF. The CDR3 DNA sequence: TGTGCCAGCGGAACACAGACGCTCCAGAGGCGGTACTTC.